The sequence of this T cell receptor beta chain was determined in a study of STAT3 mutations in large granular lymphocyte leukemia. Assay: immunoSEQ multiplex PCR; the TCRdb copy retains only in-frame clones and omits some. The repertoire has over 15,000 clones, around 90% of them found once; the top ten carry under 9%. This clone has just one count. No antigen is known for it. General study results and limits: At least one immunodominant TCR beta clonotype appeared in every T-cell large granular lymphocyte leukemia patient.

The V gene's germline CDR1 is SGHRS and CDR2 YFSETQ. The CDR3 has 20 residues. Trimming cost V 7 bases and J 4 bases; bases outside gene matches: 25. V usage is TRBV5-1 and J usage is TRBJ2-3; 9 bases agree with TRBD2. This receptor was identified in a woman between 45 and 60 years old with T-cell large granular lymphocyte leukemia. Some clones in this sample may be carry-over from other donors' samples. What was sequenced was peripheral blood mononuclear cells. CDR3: CASSLGLAGKYYPRADTQYF. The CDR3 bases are TGCGCCAGCTCCCTCGGCCTAGCGGGAAAGTACTACCCAAGGGCAGATACGCAGTATTTT. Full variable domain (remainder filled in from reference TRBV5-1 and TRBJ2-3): KAGVTQTPRYLIKTRGQQVTLSCSPISGHRSVSWYQQTPGQGLQFLFEYFSETQRNKGNFPGRFSGRQFSNSRSEMNVSTLELGDSALYLCASSLGLAGKYYPRADTQYFGPGTRLTVL.